These T cell receptor beta chains were read from a single sample in a study of T cells in Graves' hyperthyroidism and ophthalmopathy. TCRdb fed the multiplex PCR reads into MiXCR, producing one record per CDR3 protein. The data contain approximately 330,000 distinct CDR3 sequences, roughly 15% of them singletons. The source material was blood. These receptors were obtained from a woman in her thirties or forties with Graves' ophthalmopathy. CDR3s include the opening cysteine and the closing phenylalanine or tryptophan. D genes are given only for firm matches. Clone size is given for some rows only: seen once, a few or many times, or a class if the clone is expanded.

j_gene | d_gene | abundance | v_gene | CDR3aa | CDR3nt
TRBJ2-7 | - | many | TRBV12-5 | CASGLVIGTGSYEQYF | TGTGCTAGTGGTTTGGTAATTGGAACAGGGTCCTACGAGCAGTACTTC
TRBJ2-5 | - | many | TRBV20-1 | CSASTRQARAIETQYF | TGCAGTGCTAGCACCAGACAGGCGCGGGCGATAGAGACCCAGTACTTC
TRBJ2-1 | TRBD1 | many | TRBV28 | CASSHDRDPSSYNEQFF | TGTGCCAGCAGTCATGACAGGGACCCAAGCTCCTACAATGAGCAGTTCTTC
TRBJ2-1 | TRBD2 | - | TRBV29-1 | CSARTSRYNEQFF | TGCAGCGCTCGGACTAGCCGTTACAATGAGCAGTTCTTC
TRBJ2-7 | - | - | TRBV4-1 | CASSQGSFGEQYF | TGCGCCAGCAGCCAAGGGTCGTTCGGGGAGCAGTACTTC
TRBJ1-2 | TRBD1 | many | TRBV24-1 | CATSDRGQGYGYTF | TGTGCCACCAGTGACCGGGGACAGGGCTATGGCTACACCTTC
TRBJ2-7 | TRBD1 | many | TRBV15 | CATSRDSPGQESRLTYEQYF | TGTGCCACCAGCAGAGATAGTCCGGGACAGGAGAGTAGGCTTACCTACGAGCAGTACTTC
TRBJ1-5 | - | many | TRBV10-3 | CAISAGQYSNQPQHF | TGTGCCATCAGCGCCGGGCAGTATAGCAATCAGCCCCAGCATTTT
TRBJ1-1 | - | many | TRBV25-1 | CASSQGGGITEAFF | TGTGCCAGCAGTCAAGGAGGGGGTATCACTGAAGCTTTCTTT
TRBJ1-5 | - | - | TRBV30 | CAWSVRPGFYSNQPQHF | TGTGCCTGGAGTGTGCGACCAGGCTTCTATAGCAATCAGCCCCAGCATTTT
TRBJ2-6 | - | - | TRBV7-9 | CASSLKTGQTSGANVLTF | TGTGCCAGCAGCTTAAAGACCGGACAGACCTCTGGGGCCAACGTCCTGACTTTC
TRBJ2-7 | - | - | TRBV14 | CASSQVIGTYSYEQYF | TGTGCCAGCAGCCAAGTGATAGGGACTTACTCCTACGAGCAGTACTTC
TRBJ2-3 | - | many | TRBV5-1 | CASRKGPTYSDTQYF | TGCGCCAGCCGCAAGGGACCGACGTACTCAGATACGCAGTATTTT
TRBJ1-2 | TRBD1 | few | TRBV7-2 | CASSTRTGDLWGYTF | TGTGCCAGCAGCACAAGGACAGGGGATCTGTGGGGCTACACCTTC
TRBJ2-5 | TRBD2 | many | TRBV18 | CASSPWSGGETQYF | TGTGCCAGCTCACCTTGGAGCGGGGGTGAGACCCAGTACTTC
TRBJ2-2 | - | many | TRBV25-1 | CASSGSDYTGELFF | TGTGCCAGCAGTGGTAGCGACTACACCGGGGAGCTGTTTTTT
TRBJ1-2 | - | many | TRBV3-1 | CASSQDITRRGYTF | TGTGCCAGCAGCCAAGATATAACCCGTAGGGGCTACACCTTC
TRBJ1-2 | TRBD1 | many | TRBV28 | CASSQTGGAPTKGYGYTF | TGTGCCAGCAGCCAGACAGGGGGCGCACCTACTAAAGGCTATGGCTACACCTTC
TRBJ1-3 | - | few | TRBV10-2 | CASSEGGLGGNTIYF | TGCGCCAGCAGTGAAGGGGGGCTCGGAGGAAACACCATATATTTT
TRBJ1-4 | - | - | TRBV7-8 | CASSRFGANEKLFF | TGTGCCAGCAGCCGATTCGGGGCTAATGAAAAACTGTTTTTT
TRBJ2-7 | TRBD1 | - | TRBV20-1 | CSARDPTGAHLYEQYF | TGCAGTGCTAGAGACCCTACAGGGGCCCACCTTTACGAGCAGTACTTC
TRBJ2-7 | - | many | TRBV24-1 | CATSVGGLDEQYF | TGTGCCACCAGTGTTGGGGGACTCGACGAGCAGTACTTC
TRBJ2-7 | - | many | TRBV7-9 | CASSPRRRARDEQYF | TGTGCCAGCAGCCCACGACGTAGAGCTCGGGACGAGCAGTACTTC
TRBJ2-7 | TRBD1 | many | TRBV20-1 | CSARTGTGIDEQYF | TGCAGTGCTAGAACCGGGACAGGGATCGACGAGCAGTACTTC
TRBJ2-4 | TRBD1 | many | TRBV20-1 | CSAHGGRQGAKNIQYF | TGCAGTGCTCATGGGGGCCGACAGGGAGCCAAAAACATTCAGTACTTC
TRBJ2-1 | - | many | TRBV7-2 | CASSLGWNEQFF | TGTGCCAGCAGCTTAGGGTGGAATGAGCAGTTCTTC
TRBJ1-5 | TRBD1 | many | TRBV12-3/TRBV12-4 | CASSWGQGANQPQHF | TGTGCCAGCAGTTGGGGACAGGGAGCGAATCAGCCCCAGCATTTT
TRBJ1-5 | TRBD1 | many | TRBV12-3/TRBV12-4 | CASRPGQGSPYSNQPQHF | TGTGCCAGCAGACCGGGACAGGGGTCTCCGTATAGCAATCAGCCCCAGCATTTT
TRBJ2-5 | - | - | TRBV10-2 | CASSERVVGPQYF | TGCGCCAGCAGTGAGCGGGTGGTAGGGCCCCAGTACTTC
TRBJ2-1 | - | few | TRBV5-5 | CASSLWAGAIYNEQFF | TGTGCCAGCAGCTTGTGGGCGGGGGCGATCTACAATGAGCAGTTCTTC
TRBJ1-6 | - | many | TRBV10-3 | CAIPGGERNNSPLHF | TGTGCCATCCCCGGGGGGGAACGGAACAATTCACCCCTCCACTTT
TRBJ1-4 | - | many | TRBV20-1 | CSARDGINEKLFF | TGCAGTGCTAGAGACGGTATTAATGAAAAACTGTTTTTT
TRBJ1-1 | - | many | TRBV12-3/TRBV12-4 | CASSLEGRGGVAEAFF | TGTGCCAGCAGTTTAGAAGGCAGGGGAGGGGTGGCTGAAGCTTTCTTT
TRBJ1-2 | - | - | TRBV6-2/TRBV6-3 | CASSYRGAPGGYTF | TGTGCCAGCAGTTACCGGGGGGCCCCTGGGGGCTACACCTTC
TRBJ1-1 | - | few | TRBV18 | CASYPKTASTTEAFF | TGTGCCAGCTATCCTAAGACAGCCTCTACGACTGAAGCTTTCTTT
TRBJ2-7 | TRBD1 | - | TRBV7-2 | CASSLMAGTGDREQYF | TGTGCCAGCAGCTTGATGGCCGGGACAGGGGATCGCGAGCAGTACTTC
TRBJ2-7 | - | few | TRBV5-8 | CASSSEGASSYEQYF | TGTGCCAGCAGCTCGGAGGGGGCCAGCTCCTACGAGCAGTACTTC
TRBJ2-1 | - | few | TRBV7-9 | CASSPTSGPSYNEQFF | TGTGCCAGCAGCCCTACCTCGGGGCCGTCCTACAATGAGCAGTTCTTC
TRBJ2-3 | - | many | TRBV24-1 | CATSELAADTQYF | TGTGCCACCAGTGAATTAGCGGCAGATACGCAGTATTTT
TRBJ2-2 | TRBD2 | - | TRBV4-2 | CASSQPEIAGNTGELFF | TGTGCCAGCAGCCAACCCGAAATAGCGGGGAACACCGGGGAGCTGTTTTTT
TRBJ2-1 | - | few | TRBV9 | CASSVGVSLTYNEQFF | TGTGCCAGCAGCGTAGGGGTCAGCCTTACTTACAATGAGCAGTTCTTC
TRBJ2-1 | - | many | TRBV29-1 | CSVEDWGVARGVSYNEQFF | TGCAGCGTTGAAGATTGGGGTGTGGCCAGGGGAGTTTCCTACAATGAGCAGTTCTTC
TRBJ1-1 | - | many | TRBV3-1 | CASSQDSWRATGAFF | TGTGCCAGCAGCCAAGATTCGTGGAGGGCCACCGGAGCTTTCTTT
TRBJ2-3 | TRBD2 | many | TRBV11-2 | CASLKLAGFTDTQYF | TGTGCCAGCTTAAAACTAGCGGGATTCACAGATACGCAGTATTTT
TRBJ2-1 | TRBD2 | - | TRBV3-1 | CASSQGLASGRYNEQFF | TGTGCCAGCAGCCAAGGCCTGGCTAGCGGGAGGTACAATGAGCAGTTCTTC
TRBJ1-1 | - | many | TRBV29-1 | CSVGNGGGTEAFF | TGCAGCGTTGGGAACGGGGGTGGAACTGAAGCTTTCTTT
TRBJ2-5 | - | - | TRBV5-1 | CASSPLMGGASETQYF | TGCGCCAGCAGCCCGTTAATGGGGGGCGCTTCGGAGACCCAGTACTTC
TRBJ2-7 | - | - | TRBV28 | CASKDPASSYEQYF | TGTGCCAGCAAAGACCCCGCGAGCTCCTACGAGCAGTACTTC
TRBJ1-1 | - | - | TRBV10-3 | CAISDRTEAFF | TGTGCCATCAGTGATAGAACTGAAGCTTTCTTT
TRBJ1-2 | - | - | TRBV7-8 | CASSPPLESYGYTF | TGTGCCAGCAGCCCCCCCCTGGAGTCCTATGGCTACACCTTC
TRBJ1-1 | TRBD1 | many | TRBV7-8 | CASSFTRQGLNTEAFF | TGTGCCAGCAGCTTCACTCGACAGGGATTGAACACTGAAGCTTTCTTT
TRBJ2-3 | - | - | TRBV6-1 | CASSQRGLDTQYF | TGTGCCAGCAGTCAGAGGGGGTTAGATACGCAGTATTTT
TRBJ1-1 | TRBD1 | - | TRBV9 | CASSVEDRAEAFF | TGTGCCAGCAGCGTAGAGGACAGGGCTGAAGCTTTCTTT